This is a list of T cell receptor beta chains from one sample in a study of blood T cell repertoires in COVID-19. Clones were sequenced by immunoSEQ multiplex PCR, and TCRdb holds only the in-frame ones, with some missing. The table has about 170,000 clones, around 82% seen once; the top ten hold about 2%. Sequenced sample: peripheral blood. These receptors all come from a woman older than 75 with acute or convalescent COVID-19. CDR3s include the opening cysteine and the closing phenylalanine or tryptophan. D genes are given only for firm matches. Part of the rows lack a size; the others show once, few, many or a class for expanded clones.

v_gene	j_gene	abundance	d_gene	CDR3aa	CDR3nt
TRBV7-2	TRBJ2-1	.	.	CASSDSLNNEQFF	TGTGCCAGCAGCGACAGCTTAAACAATGAGCAGTTCTTC
TRBV6-5	TRBJ2-7	.	TRBD2	CASSYSGSGRFGEQYF	TGTGCCAGCAGTTACTCCGGTAGCGGGAGATTTGGTGAGCAGTACTTC
TRBV10-3	TRBJ2-1	.	TRBD2	CAIRGLAGDNEQFF	TGTGCCATCAGAGGACTAGCGGGGGACAATGAGCAGTTCTTC
TRBV3-1/TRBV3-2	TRBJ2-1	.	.	CASSGSSYQRRNEQFF	TGTGCCAGCAGCGGCTCCAGCTACCAGCGGCGCAATGAGCAGTTCTTC
TRBV19	TRBJ1-5	.	TRBD1	CASSPTGGRGQPQHF	TGTGCCAGTAGTCCGACAGGGGGTCGCGGCCAGCCCCAGCATTTT
TRBV19	TRBJ1-5	.	TRBD1	CASSGTGNVQPQHF	TGTGCCAGTAGCGGGACAGGGAACGTTCAGCCCCAGCATTTT
TRBV4-3	TRBJ2-2	many	.	CASSQEPVGEDTGELFF	TGCGCCAGCAGCCAAGAGCCCGTGGGGGAGGACACCGGGGAGCTGTTTTTT
TRBV2	TRBJ1-2	.	.	CASNLEVGYGYTF	TGTGCCAGCAACCTCGAGGTCGGCTATGGCTACACCTTC
TRBV19	TRBJ1-5	.	.	CASNSGAGEPGNQPQHF	TGTGCCAGTAACAGTGGGGCAGGGGAGCCTGGCAATCAGCCCCAGCATTTT
TRBV6-6	TRBJ1-5	.	TRBD1	CASRLGQGGGQPQHF	TGTGCCAGCAGGCTGGGACAGGGCGGCGGTCAGCCCCAGCATTTT
TRBV30	TRBJ2-7	once	TRBD1	CAWSAGGSDEQYF	TGTGCCTGGAGTGCAGGGGGCAGCGACGAGCAGTACTTC
TRBV10-3	TRBJ2-3	.	TRBD2	CAISESGGRSSDTQYF	TGTGCCATCAGTGAGTCTGGCGGGAGGAGCTCAGATACGCAGTATTTT
TRBV2	TRBJ1-1	.	TRBD1	CASSGDRVGTEAFF	TGTGCCAGCAGTGGGGACAGGGTAGGCACTGAAGCTTTCTTT
TRBV6-2/TRBV6-3	TRBJ1-5	.	TRBD1	CASSYSGQGVSNQPQHF	TGTGCCAGCAGTTATTCGGGACAGGGCGTCAGCAATCAGCCCCAGCATTTT
TRBV7-2	TRBJ2-7	.	TRBD1	CASSLEADRGYEQYF	TGTGCCAGCAGCTTAGAGGCTGACAGGGGGTACGAGCAGTACTTC
TRBV5-4	TRBJ1-4	.	.	CASSFGGPTTNEKLFF	TGTGCCAGCAGCTTTGGAGGTCCTACAACTAATGAAAAACTGTTTTTT
TRBV5-1	TRBJ1-3	.	.	CASSLEGLTGNTIYF	TGCGCCAGCAGCTTAGAGGGATTAACTGGAAACACCATATATTTT
TRBV6-6	TRBJ2-7	few	.	CASSSLAYEQYF	TGTGCCAGCAGTTCCCTAGCTTACGAGCAGTACTTC
TRBV5-6	TRBJ1-1	.	TRBD1	CASSTPGQGGTEAFF	TGTGCCAGCAGCACACCGGGACAGGGAGGGACTGAAGCTTTCTTT
TRBV20-1	TRBJ2-3	.	TRBD1	CSASPRTGGTDTQYF	TGCAGTGCTAGTCCCCGGACAGGGGGCACAGATACGCAGTATTTT
TRBV5-1	TRBJ2-1	few	TRBD2	CASSLNSGGDEQFF	TGCGCCAGCAGCCTTAATAGCGGGGGGGATGAGCAGTTCTTC
TRBV4-3	TRBJ2-2	.	.	CASPPRAANTGELFF	TGCGCCAGCCCCCCACGAGCGGCCAACACCGGGGAGCTGTTTTTT
TRBV6-5	TRBJ2-7	many	TRBD1	CASSSPGQRLYEQYF	TGTGCCAGCAGTTCACCGGGACAGCGTCTCTACGAGCAGTACTTC
TRBV7-8	TRBJ2-7	.	.	CASSLASGSSYEQYF	TGTGCCAGCAGCTTAGCTTCCGGGAGCTCCTACGAGCAGTACTTC
TRBV28	TRBJ2-7	.	TRBD1	CASSQGQGRRQYF	TGTGCCAGCAGTCAAGGACAGGGACGGAGGCAGTACTTC
TRBV29-1	TRBJ2-5	.	TRBD1	CSVDHRGQETQYF	TGCAGCGTCGACCACAGGGGGCAGGAGACCCAGTACTTC
TRBV12-5	TRBJ1-1	once	.	CASGLVRRSEAFF	TGTGCTAGTGGTTTGGTACGGAGGTCTGAAGCTTTCTTT
TRBV5-1	TRBJ2-3	.	TRBD1	CASARTGAGTDTQYF	TGCGCCAGCGCTCGGACAGGGGCGGGCACAGATACGCAGTATTTT
TRBV2	TRBJ1-1	once	.	CASSESGAEAFF	TGTGCCAGCAGTGAATCCGGGGCTGAAGCTTTCTTT
TRBV4-3	TRBJ2-5	.	.	CASSQRASPYQETQYF	TGCGCCAGCAGCCAAAGAGCGTCCCCGTACCAAGAGACCCAGTACTTC
TRBV29-1	TRBJ2-6	.	.	CSVDHGANVLTF	TGCAGCGTTGATCATGGGGCCAACGTCCTGACTTTC
TRBV5-8	TRBJ1-2	.	TRBD1	CASSRTGFYYGYTF	TGTGCCAGCAGCCGGACAGGGTTCTACTATGGCTACACCTTC
TRBV9	TRBJ2-5	.	TRBD1	CASSVKGQGPWETQYF	TGTGCCAGCAGCGTAAAGGGACAGGGACCTTGGGAGACCCAGTACTTC
TRBV10-3	TRBJ2-7	.	TRBD1	CAISETTGTDKVGGSYEQYF	TGTGCCATCAGTGAGACGACCGGGACAGACAAGGTAGGGGGCTCCTACGAGCAGTACTTC
TRBV5-1	TRBJ2-3	.	TRBD2	CASSLRLAGDEDTQYF	TGCGCCAGCAGCCTTCGACTAGCGGGAGATGAAGATACGCAGTATTTT
TRBV23-1	TRBJ2-1	.	TRBD2	CASSQSQLAGVSSYNEQFF	TGCGCCAGCAGTCAATCGCAACTAGCGGGGGTTTCCTCCTACAATGAGCAGTTCTTC
TRBV5-1	TRBJ2-5	.	.	CASSQLEETQYF	TGCGCCAGCAGCCAACTCGAAGAGACCCAGTACTTC
TRBV5-1	TRBJ2-1	.	TRBD2	CASSLEAGSYNEQFF	TGCGCCAGCAGCTTGGAAGCGGGATCCTACAATGAGCAGTTCTTC
TRBV19	TRBJ1-2	.	.	CASSIGGLNYGYTF	TGTGCCAGTAGTATAGGAGGCCTCAACTATGGCTACACCTTC
TRBV7-2	TRBJ1-3	.	.	CASSSNSGNTIYF	TGTGCCAGCAGCTCGAACTCGGGAAACACCATATATTTT
TRBV24-1	TRBJ1-2	.	TRBD1	CATSDVTGVYGYTF	TGTGCCACCAGTGATGTAACAGGGGTCTATGGCTACACCTTC
TRBV19	TRBJ1-5	.	.	CASNWDISNQPQHF	TGTGCCAGTAACTGGGACATTAGCAATCAGCCCCAGCATTTT
TRBV7-8	TRBJ2-1	.	.	CASSLEAADEQFF	TGTGCCAGCAGCTTAGAGGCAGCGGATGAGCAGTTCTTC
TRBV5-4	TRBJ2-5	.	.	CASSLLGGETQYF	TGTGCCAGCAGCTTGTTGGGGGGAGAGACCCAGTACTTC
TRBV2	TRBJ2-7	few	.	CASSLKYEQYF	TGTGCCAGCAGTCTAAAGTACGAGCAGTACTTC
TRBV3-1/TRBV3-2	TRBJ1-2	.	.	CASSRGGGLNYGYTF	TGTGCCAGCAGCCGGGGGGGAGGCCTTAACTATGGCTACACCTTC
TRBV18	TRBJ2-1	.	TRBD2	CASSPQTSGYNEQFF	TGTGCCAGCTCACCGCAGACTAGCGGATACAATGAGCAGTTCTTC
TRBV6-5	TRBJ1-3	.	.	CASSYLGRGNTIYF	TGTGCCAGCAGTTACCTCGGCAGGGGAAACACCATATATTTT